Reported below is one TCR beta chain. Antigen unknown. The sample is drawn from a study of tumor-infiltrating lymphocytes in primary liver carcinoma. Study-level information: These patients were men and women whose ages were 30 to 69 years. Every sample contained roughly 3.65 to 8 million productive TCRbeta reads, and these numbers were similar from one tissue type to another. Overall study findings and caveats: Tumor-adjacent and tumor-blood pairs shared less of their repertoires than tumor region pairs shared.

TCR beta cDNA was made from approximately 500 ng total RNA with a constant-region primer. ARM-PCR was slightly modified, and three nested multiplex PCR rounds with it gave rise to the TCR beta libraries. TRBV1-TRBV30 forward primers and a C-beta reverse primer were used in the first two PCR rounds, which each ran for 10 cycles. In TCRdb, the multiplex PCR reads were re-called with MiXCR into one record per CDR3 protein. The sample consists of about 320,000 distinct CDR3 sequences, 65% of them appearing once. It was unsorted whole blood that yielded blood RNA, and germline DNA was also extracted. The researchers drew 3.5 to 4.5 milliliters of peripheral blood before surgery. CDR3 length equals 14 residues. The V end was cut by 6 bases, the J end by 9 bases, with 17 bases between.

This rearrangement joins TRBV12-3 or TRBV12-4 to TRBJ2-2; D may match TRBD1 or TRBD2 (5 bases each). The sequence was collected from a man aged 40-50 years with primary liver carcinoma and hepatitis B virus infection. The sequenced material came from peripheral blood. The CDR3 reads CASSLRDGTRELFF. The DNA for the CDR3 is TGTGCCAGCAGCTTAAGGGACGGAACCCGGGAGCTGTTTTTT.